This T cell receptor (beta chain) was captured in a study of control samples from healthy donors and cancer patients. The germline V and J ends were trimmed by 4 bases and 5 bases, with 8 bases remaining between them. Per the germline V gene, CDR1 is LGHDT and CDR2 is YNNKEL (reference sequence). CDR3 length: 12 amino acids. A note on this clone: Different DNA sequences within this sample yield the same CDR3.

Clones were read by immunoSEQ multiplex PCR, and TCRdb kept only the in-frame ones, dropping some. This sample has approximately 120,000 clones; about nine tenths occur once, and the top ten carry 4% to 5.5%. This TCR derives from a human donor in good health. The donor label of this sample is uncertain. The sequenced material came from blood. The chain links TRBV3-1 (or the pseudogene TRBV3-2) to TRBJ1-1; D unresolved. Here the CDR3 reads CASSLRGTEAFF. CDR3 in DNA: TGTGCCAGCAGCCTTCGGGGTACTGAAGCTTTCTTT.